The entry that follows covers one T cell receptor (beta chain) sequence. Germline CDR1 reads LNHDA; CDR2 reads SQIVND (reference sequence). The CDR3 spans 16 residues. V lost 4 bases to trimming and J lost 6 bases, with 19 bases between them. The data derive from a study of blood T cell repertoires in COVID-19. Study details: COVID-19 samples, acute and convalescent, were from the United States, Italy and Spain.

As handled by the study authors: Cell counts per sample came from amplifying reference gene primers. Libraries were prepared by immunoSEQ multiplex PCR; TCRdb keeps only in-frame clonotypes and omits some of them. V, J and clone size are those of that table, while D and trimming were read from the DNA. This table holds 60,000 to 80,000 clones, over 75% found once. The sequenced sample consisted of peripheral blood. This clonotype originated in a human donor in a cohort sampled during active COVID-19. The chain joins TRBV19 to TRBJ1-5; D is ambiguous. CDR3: CASSKSERVRGQPQHF. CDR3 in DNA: TGTGCCAGTAGTAAATCAGAGAGGGTGCGAGGTCAGCCCCAGCATTTT.